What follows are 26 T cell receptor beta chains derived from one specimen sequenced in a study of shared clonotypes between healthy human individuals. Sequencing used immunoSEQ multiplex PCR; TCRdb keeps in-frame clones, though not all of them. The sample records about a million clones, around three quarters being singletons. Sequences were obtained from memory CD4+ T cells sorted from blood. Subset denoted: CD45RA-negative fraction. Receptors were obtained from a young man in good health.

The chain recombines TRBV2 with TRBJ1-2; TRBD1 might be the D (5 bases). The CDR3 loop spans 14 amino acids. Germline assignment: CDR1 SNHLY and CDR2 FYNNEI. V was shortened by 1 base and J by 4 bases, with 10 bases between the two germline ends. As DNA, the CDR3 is TGTGCCAGCAGTGAAGTCGGGGCAGCCTATGGCTACACCTTC. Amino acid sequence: CASSEVGAAYGYTF.

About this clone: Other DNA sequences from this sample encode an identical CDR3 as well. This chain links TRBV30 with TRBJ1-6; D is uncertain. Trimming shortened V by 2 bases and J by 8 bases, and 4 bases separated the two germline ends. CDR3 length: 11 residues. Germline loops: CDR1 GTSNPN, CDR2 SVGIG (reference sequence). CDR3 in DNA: TGTGCCTGGAGTCTTGATTCACCCCTCCACTTT. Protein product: CAWSLDSPLHF.

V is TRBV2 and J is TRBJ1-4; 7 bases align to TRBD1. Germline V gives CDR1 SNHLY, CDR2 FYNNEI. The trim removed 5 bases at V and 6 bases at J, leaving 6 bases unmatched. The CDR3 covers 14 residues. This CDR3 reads CASSLDRRDEKLFF. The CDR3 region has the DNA TGTGCCAGCAGTCTGGACAGGAGGGATGAAAAACTGTTTTTT.

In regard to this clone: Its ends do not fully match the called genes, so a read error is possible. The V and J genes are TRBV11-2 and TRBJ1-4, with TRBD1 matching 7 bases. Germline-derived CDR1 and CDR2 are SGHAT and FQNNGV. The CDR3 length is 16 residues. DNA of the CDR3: TGTGCCAGCAGCTTGGGGGGACAGCCAACAAATGAAAAACTGTTTTTT. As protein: CASSLGGQPTNEKLFF. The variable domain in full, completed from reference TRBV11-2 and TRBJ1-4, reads EAGVAQSPRYKIIEKRQSVAFWCNPISGHATLYWYQQILGQGPKLLIQFQNNGVVDDSQLPKDRFSAERLKGVDSTLKIQPAKLEDSAVYLCASSLGGQPTNEKLFFGSGTQLSVL.

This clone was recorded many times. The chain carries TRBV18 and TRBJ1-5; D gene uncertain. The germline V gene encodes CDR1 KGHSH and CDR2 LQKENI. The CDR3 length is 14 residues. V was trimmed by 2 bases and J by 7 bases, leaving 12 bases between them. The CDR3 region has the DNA TGTGCCAGCTCACCAATCGGGGTGGGCCAGCCCCAGCATTTT. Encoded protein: CASSPIGVGQPQHF.

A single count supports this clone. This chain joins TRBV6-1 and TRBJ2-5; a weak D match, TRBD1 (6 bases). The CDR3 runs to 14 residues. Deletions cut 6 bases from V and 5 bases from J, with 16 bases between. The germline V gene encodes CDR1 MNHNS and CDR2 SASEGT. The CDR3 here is CASREQGKRETQYF. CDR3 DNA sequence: TGTGCCAGCAGGGAGCAGGGGAAAAGGGAGACCCAGTACTTC.

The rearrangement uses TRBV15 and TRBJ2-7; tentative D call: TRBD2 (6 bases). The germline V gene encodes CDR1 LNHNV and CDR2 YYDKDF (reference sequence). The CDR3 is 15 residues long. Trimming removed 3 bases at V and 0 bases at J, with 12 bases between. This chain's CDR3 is CATSSAGLDSYEQYF. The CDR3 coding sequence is TGTGCCACCAGCAGCGCGGGACTTGACTCCTACGAGCAGTACTTC.

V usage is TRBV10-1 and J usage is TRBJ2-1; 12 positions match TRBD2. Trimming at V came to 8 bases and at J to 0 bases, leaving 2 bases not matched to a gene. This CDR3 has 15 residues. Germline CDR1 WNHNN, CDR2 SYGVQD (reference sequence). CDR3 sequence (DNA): TGCGCCAGCGGACTAGCGGGGAGCTCCTACAATGAGCAGTTCTTC. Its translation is CASGLAGSSYNEQFF.

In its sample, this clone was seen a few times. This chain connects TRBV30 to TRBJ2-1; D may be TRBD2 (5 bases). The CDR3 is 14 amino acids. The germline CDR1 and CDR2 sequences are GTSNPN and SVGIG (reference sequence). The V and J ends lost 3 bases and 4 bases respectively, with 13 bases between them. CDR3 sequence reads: CAWREFGGYNEQFF. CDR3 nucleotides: TGTGCCTGGAGGGAGTTTGGCGGGTACAATGAGCAGTTCTTC.

CDR3: CASSLEQGAGKLFF. In DNA form, the CDR3 reads TGCGCCAGCAGCTTGGAACAGGGGGCCGGAAAACTGTTTTTT. The chain links TRBV5-1 to TRBJ1-4; 9 bases are a match to TRBD1. This CDR3 has 14 residues. V gave up 0 bases and J gave up 10 bases; unmatched junction bases: 4. CDR1 and CDR2 (germline): SGHRS, YFSETQ. Based on the CDR3 plus reference TRBV5-1 and TRBJ1-4, the full variable domain is KAGVTQTPRYLIKTRGQQVTLSCSPISGHRSVSWYQQTPGQGLQFLFEYFSETQRNKGNFPGRFSGRQFSNSRSEMNVSTLELGDSALYLCASSLEQGAGKLFFGSGTQLSVL.

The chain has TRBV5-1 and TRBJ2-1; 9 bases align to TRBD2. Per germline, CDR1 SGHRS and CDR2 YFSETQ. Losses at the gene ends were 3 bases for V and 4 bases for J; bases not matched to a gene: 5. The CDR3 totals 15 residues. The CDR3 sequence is CASSSGLATYNEQFF. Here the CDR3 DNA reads TGCGCCAGCAGCTCCGGACTAGCGACATACAATGAGCAGTTCTTC.

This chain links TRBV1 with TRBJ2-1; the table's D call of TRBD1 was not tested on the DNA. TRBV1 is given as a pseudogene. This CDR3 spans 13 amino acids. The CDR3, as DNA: TGCACCAGCAGCCAAGATCACAGGAATGAGCAGTTCTTC. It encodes CTSSQDHRNEQFF.

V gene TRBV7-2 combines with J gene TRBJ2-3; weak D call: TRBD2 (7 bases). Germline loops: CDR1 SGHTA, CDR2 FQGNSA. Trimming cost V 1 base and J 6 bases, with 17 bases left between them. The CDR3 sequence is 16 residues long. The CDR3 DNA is TGTGCCAGCAGCTTAGGACGGCGGGGGCCCGGGGATACGCAGTATTTT. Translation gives CASSLGRRGPGDTQYF.

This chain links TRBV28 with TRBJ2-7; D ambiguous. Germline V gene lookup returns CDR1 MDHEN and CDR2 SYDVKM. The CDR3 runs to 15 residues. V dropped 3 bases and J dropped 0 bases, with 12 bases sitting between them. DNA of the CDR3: TGTGCCAGCAGTTTGTCGTCAAAGAGCTCCTACGAGCAGTACTTC. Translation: CASSLSSKSSYEQYF.

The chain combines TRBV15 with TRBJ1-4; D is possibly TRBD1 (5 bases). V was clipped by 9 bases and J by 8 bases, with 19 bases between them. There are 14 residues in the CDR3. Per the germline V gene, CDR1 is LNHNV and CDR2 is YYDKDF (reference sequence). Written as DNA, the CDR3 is TGTGCCACTGAGAGGGGCGAGGGATACGAAAAACTGTTTTTT. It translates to CATERGEGYEKLFF.

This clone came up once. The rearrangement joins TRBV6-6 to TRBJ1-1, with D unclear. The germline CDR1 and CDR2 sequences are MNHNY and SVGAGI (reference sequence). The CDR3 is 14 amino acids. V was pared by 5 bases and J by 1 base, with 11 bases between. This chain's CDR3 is CASSDQRWNTEAFF. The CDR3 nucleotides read TGTGCCAGCAGTGACCAGAGGTGGAACACTGAAGCTTTCTTT.

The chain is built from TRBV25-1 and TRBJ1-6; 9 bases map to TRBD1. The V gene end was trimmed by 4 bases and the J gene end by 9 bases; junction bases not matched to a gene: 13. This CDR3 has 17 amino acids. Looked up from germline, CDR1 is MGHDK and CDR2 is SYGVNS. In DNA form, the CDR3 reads TGTGCCAGCAGTGGTGGCCCGAACAGGGGGCGAGCTTCACCCCTCCACTTT. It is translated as CASSGGPNRGRASPLHF.

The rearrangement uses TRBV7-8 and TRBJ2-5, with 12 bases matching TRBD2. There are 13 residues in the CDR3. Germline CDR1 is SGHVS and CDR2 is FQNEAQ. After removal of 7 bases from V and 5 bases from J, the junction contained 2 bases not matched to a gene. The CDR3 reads CASKLAGGETQYF. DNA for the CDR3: TGTGCCAGCAAACTAGCGGGAGGTGAGACCCAGTACTTC.

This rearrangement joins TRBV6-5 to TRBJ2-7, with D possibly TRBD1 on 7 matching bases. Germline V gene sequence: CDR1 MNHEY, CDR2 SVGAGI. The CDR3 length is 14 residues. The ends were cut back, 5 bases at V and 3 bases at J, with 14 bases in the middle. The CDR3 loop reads CASSGGTVNYEQYF. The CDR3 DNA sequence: TGTGCCAGCAGTGGCGGGACAGTCAACTACGAGCAGTACTTC.

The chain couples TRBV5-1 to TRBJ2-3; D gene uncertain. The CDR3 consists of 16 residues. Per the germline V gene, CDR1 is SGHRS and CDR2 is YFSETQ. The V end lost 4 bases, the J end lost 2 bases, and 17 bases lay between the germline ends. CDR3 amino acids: CASSPGGLFITDTQYF. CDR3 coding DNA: TGCGCCAGCAGCCCCGGCGGTCTTTTCATCACAGATACGCAGTATTTT. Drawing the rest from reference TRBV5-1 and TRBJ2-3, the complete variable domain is KAGVTQTPRYLIKTRGQQVTLSCSPISGHRSVSWYQQTPGQGLQFLFEYFSETQRNKGNFPGRFSGRQFSNSRSEMNVSTLELGDSALYLCASSPGGLFITDTQYFGPGTRLTVL.

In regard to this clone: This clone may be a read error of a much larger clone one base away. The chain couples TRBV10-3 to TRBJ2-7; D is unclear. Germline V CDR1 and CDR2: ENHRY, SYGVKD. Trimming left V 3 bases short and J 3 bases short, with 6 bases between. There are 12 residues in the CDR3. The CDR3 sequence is CAISETRYEQYF. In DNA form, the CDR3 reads TGTGCCATCAGTGAAACTCGCTACGAGCAGTACTTC.

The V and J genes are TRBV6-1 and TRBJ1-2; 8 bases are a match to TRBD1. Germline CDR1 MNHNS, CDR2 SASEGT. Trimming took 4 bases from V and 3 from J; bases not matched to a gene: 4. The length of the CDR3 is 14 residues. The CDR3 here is CASSGQGRYYGYTF. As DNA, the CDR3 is TGTGCCAGCAGTGGACAGGGGAGGTACTATGGCTACACCTTC.

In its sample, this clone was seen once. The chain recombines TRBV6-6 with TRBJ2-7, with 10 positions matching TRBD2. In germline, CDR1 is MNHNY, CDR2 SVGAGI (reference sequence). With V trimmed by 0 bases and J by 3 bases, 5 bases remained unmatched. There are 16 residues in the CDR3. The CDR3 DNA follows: TGTGCCAGCAGTTACTCTCTAGCGGGAGTGGGCTACGAGCAGTACTTC. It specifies CASSYSLAGVGYEQYF.

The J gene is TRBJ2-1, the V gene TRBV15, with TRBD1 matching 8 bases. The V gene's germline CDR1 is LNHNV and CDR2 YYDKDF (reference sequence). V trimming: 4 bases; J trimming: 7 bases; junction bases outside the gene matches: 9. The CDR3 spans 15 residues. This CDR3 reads CATSNSGQGGNEQFF. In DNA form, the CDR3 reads TGTGCCACCAGCAACTCAGGACAGGGAGGTAATGAGCAGTTCTTC. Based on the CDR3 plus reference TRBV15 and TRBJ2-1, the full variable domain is DAMVIQNPRYQVTQFGKPVTLSCSQTLNHNVMYWYQQKSSQAPKLLFHYYDKDFNNEADTPDNFQSRRPNTSFCFLDIRSPGLGDTAMYLCATSNSGQGGNEQFFGPGTRLTVL.

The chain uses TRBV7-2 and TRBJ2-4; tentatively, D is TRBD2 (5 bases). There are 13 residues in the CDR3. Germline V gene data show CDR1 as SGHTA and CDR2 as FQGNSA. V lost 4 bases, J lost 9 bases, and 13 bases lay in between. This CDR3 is CASSSLDFSIQYF. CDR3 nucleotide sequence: TGTGCCAGCAGCTCCTTGGACTTTAGCATTCAGTACTTC.

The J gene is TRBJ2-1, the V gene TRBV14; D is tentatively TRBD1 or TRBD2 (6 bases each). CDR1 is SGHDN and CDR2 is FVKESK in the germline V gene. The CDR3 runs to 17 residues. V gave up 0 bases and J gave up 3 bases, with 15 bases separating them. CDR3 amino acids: CASSQDQVGGFYNEQFF. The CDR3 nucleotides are TGTGCCAGCAGCCAAGATCAGGTGGGGGGCTTCTACAATGAGCAGTTCTTC.